The sequence of this T cell receptor (beta chain) was determined in a study of cytomegalovirus exposure and HLA in healthy donors. PCR used 60 Vbeta primers and 13 Jbeta primers. Some clones are missing from TCRdb's copy, which holds only in-frame ones; the method was immunoSEQ multiplex PCR. This sample carries around 180,000 clones, roughly 83% of them seen once, and the ten largest clones take 1.2%. With regard to this clone: The target antigen is unknown.

Whole-study results and caveats: What a later analysis showed was that several of the most significant clusters appeared linked to common viral pathogens. A later look showed TCR association rates differing by HLA locus, highest for DRB1 and lowest for HLA-C.

Trimming left V 3 bases short and J 6 bases short, with 11 bases between. From germline, CDR1 is SQVTM and CDR2 ANQGSEA. The CDR3 covers 12 residues. The material sequenced was PBMCs. The receptor's source is a boy aged 2 to 10 in good health and CMV-seronegative. The V call is TRBV29-1, the J call TRBJ1-2; possible D gene TRBD1, 6 bases. The CDR3 DNA reads TGCAGCGTTGACAGGACAGCTGATGGCTACACCTTC. This codes for CSVDRTADGYTF.